The rows below give T cell receptor beta chains drawn from one sample of a study of blood T cell repertoires in COVID-19. Libraries were prepared by immunoSEQ multiplex PCR; TCRdb keeps only in-frame clonotypes and omits some of them. This repertoire shows about 210,000 clones, roughly 82% found once; its top ten account for 12%. Sequencing was done on a sample of peripheral blood. Receptors originate from a woman aged 40 to 50 with acute or convalescent COVID-19. Both conserved end residues are part of each CDR3. The D gene is left open where the match is weak. Rows may omit the clone size; those that give it use once, few, many or a size class.

clone_size,d_call,j_call,cdr3_length,v_call,cdr3_nt,cdr3_aa
.,.,TRBJ1-2,15,TRBV5-6,TGTGCCAGCAGCTTGAGTACGTCGGGTAGCTATGGCTACACCTTC,CASSLSTSGSYGYTF
.,TRBD2,TRBJ2-2,17,TRBV5-4,TGTGCCAGCAGCCCAGGCCGGGGTAGCGGGTACACCGGGGAGCTGTTTTTT,CASSPGRGSGYTGELFF
once,.,TRBJ2-7,14,TRBV9,TGTGCCAGCAGCGTTAGGCCGGGGGTCAGCGAGCAGTACTTC,CASSVRPGVSEQYF
.,TRBD1,TRBJ2-5,15,TRBV24-1,TGTGCCACCAGTAGGACAGGGGCGTACGGGGAGACCCAGTACTTC,CATSRTGAYGETQYF
.,TRBD1,TRBJ2-1,14,TRBV7-2,TGTGCCAGCAGCTTAGGGGACAGGGGTAATGAGCAGTTCTTC,CASSLGDRGNEQFF
.,TRBD2,TRBJ2-1,17,TRBV3-1/TRBV3-2,TGTGCCAGCAGCCAGATGGAAGGACTAGCGGGGTACAATGAGCAGTTCTTC,CASSQMEGLAGYNEQFF
.,.,TRBJ2-1,15,TRBV27,TGTGCCAGCGGGATAGCGGAAAGCTCCTACAATGAGCAGTTCTTC,CASGIAESSYNEQFF
.,.,TRBJ1-6,14,TRBV12-5,TGTGCTAGTGTATCGGGGGGTTGGGGTTCACCCCTCCACTTT,CASVSGGWGSPLHF
.,.,TRBJ2-1,15,TRBV15,TGTGCCACCAGCAGAGATTTCAGGGGTGAGAATGAGCAGTTCTTC,CATSRDFRGENEQFF
.,.,TRBJ1-5,15,TRBV19,TGTGCCAGTAGTATAGAAAGCACAGGCAATCAGCCCCAGCATTTT,CASSIESTGNQPQHF
.,.,TRBJ1-2,15,TRBV5-6,TGTGCCAGCAGCGAATTAGGGACAAACAACTATGGCTACACCTTC,CASSELGTNNYGYTF
.,TRBD2,TRBJ2-7,15,TRBV9,TGTGCCAGCAGTCCTACTAGCGGCAGCTCCTACGAGCAGTACTTC,CASSPTSGSSYEQYF
.,TRBD2,TRBJ2-1,15,TRBV6-2/TRBV6-3,TGTGCCAGCAGTCGTACTAGCGGGAGTGGGCATGAGCAGTTCTTC,CASSRTSGSGHEQFF
.,TRBD2,TRBJ2-7,14,TRBV6-5,TGTGCCAGCACTCGAGGGACTAGCGCTTACGAGCAGTACTTC,CASTRGTSAYEQYF
.,.,TRBJ1-3,15,TRBV9,TGTGCCAGCAGTTGGGGGCAGGGCTCTGGAAACACCATATATTTT,CASSWGQGSGNTIYF
large,TRBD1,TRBJ1-5,15,TRBV19,TGTGCCAGTAGTCCCGGAGGGACAGGAACTCAGCCCCAGCATTTT,CASSPGGTGTQPQHF
.,.,TRBJ2-6,16,TRBV19,TGTGCCAGTAGTATGAACGGTCACTCTGGGGCCAACGTCCTGACTTTC,CASSMNGHSGANVLTF
.,.,TRBJ1-2,13,TRBV3-1/TRBV3-2,TGTGCCAGCAGCCCCACGGGTTATGGTGGCTACACCTTC,CASSPTGYGGYTF
.,.,TRBJ1-3,15,TRBV4-1,TGCGCCAGCAGCCAAGCCAGGGGAGCTGGAAACACCATATATTTT,CASSQARGAGNTIYF
once,.,TRBJ2-7,14,TRBV4-1,TGCGCCAGCAGCTTGCGGGACCCAGGGTACGAGCAGTACTTC,CASSLRDPGYEQYF
.,TRBD2,TRBJ2-3,15,TRBV7-2,TGTGCCAGCAAGCTAGCGGCGACCGATCGCGATACGCAGTATTTT,CASKLAATDRDTQYF
.,TRBD2,TRBJ2-1,15,TRBV7-2,TGTGCCAGCAGCTCTAGCGGGGGGGCCGGCAATGAGCAGTTCTTC,CASSSSGGAGNEQFF
.,.,TRBJ1-2,15,TRBV6-5,TGTGCCAGCAGTTTGGGAGGGACCGCTAACTATGGCTACACCTTC,CASSLGGTANYGYTF
.,TRBD2,TRBJ2-3,17,TRBV7-2,TGTGCCAGCAGCTTAGGCCCGCGGGGGGGAGGCACAGATACGCAGTATTTT,CASSLGPRGGGTDTQYF
.,.,TRBJ2-7,15,TRBV27,TGTGCCAGCAGTTCCCCAAGGGGGGGGACCTACGAGCAGTACTTC,CASSSPRGGTYEQYF
.,.,TRBJ1-6,13,TRBV20-1,TGCAGTGCTAGTCAGGATAGGGAGTCACCCCTCCACTTT,CSASQDRESPLHF
.,.,TRBJ2-7,13,TRBV7-2,TGTGCCAGCAGCTTAGTGACTTTTTACGAGCAGTACTTC,CASSLVTFYEQYF
.,.,TRBJ1-3,14,TRBV19,TGTGCCAGTGACAGCACAAACTCTGGAAACACCATATATTTT,CASDSTNSGNTIYF
.,TRBD1,TRBJ1-5,17,TRBV2,TGTGCCAGCAGTGAAGAGAACAGGGGGGATTGGGTTCAGCCCCAGCATTTT,CASSEENRGDWVQPQHF
.,TRBD2,TRBJ2-3,15,TRBV5-1,TGCGCCAGCGGCCGGGCTAGCGGGAGGACAGATACGCAGTATTTT,CASGRASGRTDTQYF
.,.,TRBJ2-3,20,TRBV19,TGTGCCAGTAGTATACTCCCCTCGGGATGGGGAGAGCGTACCACAGATACGCAGTATTTT,CASSILPSGWGERTTDTQYF
.,TRBD2,TRBJ2-6,13,TRBV6-5,TGTGCCGCGGGGGGCTCTGGGGCCAACGTCCTGACTTTC,CAAGGSGANVLTF
.,.,TRBJ2-1,15,TRBV7-2,TGTGCCAGCACCATCACGAGGTCCTCCTACAATGAGCAGTTCTTC,CASTITRSSYNEQFF
.,.,TRBJ1-3,14,TRBV6-5,TGTGCCAGCACACGGGACTCCTCTGGAAACACCATATATTTT,CASTRDSSGNTIYF
.,.,TRBJ2-2,12,TRBV10-2,TGCGCCAGCAGTGACAGGGGCGGGGAGCTGTTTTTT,CASSDRGGELFF
.,TRBD2,TRBJ2-3,15,TRBV20-1,TGCAGTGCTAGTAGCTACGGGAGGGCCACAGATACGCAGTATTTT,CSASSYGRATDTQYF
few,TRBD2,TRBJ2-7,17,TRBV5-1,TGCGCCAGCAGCTTGGGAATGGGACTAGCGGGGACCTACGAGCAGTACTTC,CASSLGMGLAGTYEQYF